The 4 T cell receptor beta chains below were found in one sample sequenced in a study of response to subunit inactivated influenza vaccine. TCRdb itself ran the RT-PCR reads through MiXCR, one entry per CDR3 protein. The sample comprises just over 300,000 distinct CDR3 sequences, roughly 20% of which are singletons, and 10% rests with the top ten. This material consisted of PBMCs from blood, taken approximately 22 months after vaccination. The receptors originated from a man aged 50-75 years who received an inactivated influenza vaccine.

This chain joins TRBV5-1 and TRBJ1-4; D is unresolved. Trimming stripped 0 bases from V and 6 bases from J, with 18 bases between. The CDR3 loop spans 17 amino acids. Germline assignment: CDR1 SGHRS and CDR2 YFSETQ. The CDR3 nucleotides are TGCGCCAGCAGCTTGGGGCCCGGAGGGCTTGGAGATGAAAAACTGTTTTTT. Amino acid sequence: CASSLGPGGLGDEKLFF.

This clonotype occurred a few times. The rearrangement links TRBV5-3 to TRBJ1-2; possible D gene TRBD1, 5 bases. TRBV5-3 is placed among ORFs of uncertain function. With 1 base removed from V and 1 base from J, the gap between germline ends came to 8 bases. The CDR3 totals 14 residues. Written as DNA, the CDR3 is TGTGCCAGAAGCTTGCATCAGGGTAACTATGGCTACACCTTC. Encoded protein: CARSLHQGNYGYTF.

Written as DNA, the CDR3 is TGTGCCAGCAGTTTAGAGAGACTAGCGGGAGACGTTGAGCAGTACTTC. Its translation is CASSLERLAGDVEQYF. The chain links TRBV12-3 or TRBV12-4 to TRBJ2-7; 12 bases are a match to TRBD2. V lost 1 base and J lost 7; bases outside the gene matches: 8. This CDR3 has 16 amino acids.

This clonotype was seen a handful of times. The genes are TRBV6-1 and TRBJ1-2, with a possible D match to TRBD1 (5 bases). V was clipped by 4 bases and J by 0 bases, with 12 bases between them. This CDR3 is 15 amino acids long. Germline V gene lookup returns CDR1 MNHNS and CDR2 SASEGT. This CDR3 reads CASSGRDRANYGYTF. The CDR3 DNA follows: TGTGCCAGCAGTGGACGGGACCGTGCTAACTATGGCTACACCTTC.